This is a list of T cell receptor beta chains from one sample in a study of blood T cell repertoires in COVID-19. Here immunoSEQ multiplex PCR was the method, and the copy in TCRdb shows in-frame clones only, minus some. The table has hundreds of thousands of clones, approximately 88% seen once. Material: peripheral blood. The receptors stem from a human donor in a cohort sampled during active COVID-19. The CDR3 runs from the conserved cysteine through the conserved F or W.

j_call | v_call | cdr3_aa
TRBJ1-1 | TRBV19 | CASSINRGGTAEAFF
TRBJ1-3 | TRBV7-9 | CASSQTGGFGNTIYF
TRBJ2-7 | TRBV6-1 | CASSEMWHSYEQYF
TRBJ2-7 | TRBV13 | CASSLGLAGRSYEQYF
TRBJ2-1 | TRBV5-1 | CASSFGRVGEQFF
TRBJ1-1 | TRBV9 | CASSVDRDTEAFF
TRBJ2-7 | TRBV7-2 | CASRLAGGGYEQYF
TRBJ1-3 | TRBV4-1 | CASSQEQGTGNTIYF
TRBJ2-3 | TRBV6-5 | CASSPSGGHGDTQYF
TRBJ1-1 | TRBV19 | CASKNPPGQGSDTEAFF
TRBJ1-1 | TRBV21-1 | CASSPPGQPNTEAFF
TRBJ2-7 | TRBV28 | CASSFDGGSSYEQYF
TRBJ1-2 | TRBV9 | CASRADLSRGYGYTF
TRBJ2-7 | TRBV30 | CAWTFGGTAPYEQYF